The present entry profiles one T cell receptor (beta chain) with its context. The germline gives CDR1 SGHRS, CDR2 YFSETQ. The CDR3 is made up of 15 amino acids. V was clipped by 2 bases and J by 1 base, with 10 bases between them. These data come from a study of T cell responses to AZD1222 COVID-19 vaccine. Some clones are missing from TCRdb's copy, which holds only in-frame ones; the method was immunoSEQ multiplex PCR. The data contain nearly 95,000 clones, 80% to 90% of them singletons. The sample was peripheral blood, taken 28 days after the second AZD1222 dose. The gene calls are TRBV5-1 and TRBJ1-3; the D is unclear. This receptor was taken from an adult who received the AZD1222 COVID-19 vaccine. CDR3 amino acids: CASSLEGPSGNTIYF. The CDR3 DNA reads as TGCGCCAGCAGCTTAGAGGGTCCGTCTGGAAACACCATATATTTT.